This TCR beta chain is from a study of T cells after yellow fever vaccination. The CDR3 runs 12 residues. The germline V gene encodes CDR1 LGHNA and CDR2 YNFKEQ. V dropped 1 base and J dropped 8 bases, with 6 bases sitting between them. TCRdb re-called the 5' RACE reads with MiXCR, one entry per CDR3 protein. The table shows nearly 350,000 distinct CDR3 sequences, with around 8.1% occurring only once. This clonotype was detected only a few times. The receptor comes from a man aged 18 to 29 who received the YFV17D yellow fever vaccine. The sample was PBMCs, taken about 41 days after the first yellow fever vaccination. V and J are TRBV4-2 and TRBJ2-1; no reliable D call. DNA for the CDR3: TGTGCCAGCAGCCAAGCGGGCTATGAGCAGTTCTTC. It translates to CASSQAGYEQFF.